The entry below describes one T cell receptor (beta chain). Its specificity is unknown. The entry originates in a study of T cells in localized non-small cell lung cancer. Findings and limits, study-wide: Heterogeneity remains possible because sequencing was limited to only one tumor region. Density of T cells in blood, when higher, went with longer overall survival. Adjacent uninvolved lung tissue had the highest T cell clonality, exceeding tumor. Out of the top 100 tumor clones, a median about 50 were seen in adjacent lung.

Profiled with immunoSEQ multiplex PCR; TCRdb holds only in-frame clones, not every one. Of under 95,000 clones listed, more than 75% are singletons. Germline V gives CDR1 SEHNR, CDR2 FQNEAQ (reference sequence). The V end was cut by 4 bases, the J end by 0 bases, with 15 bases between. The CDR3 has 16 residues. The source is a female donor of 60 years or more with stage I lung adenocarcinoma. The source material was peripheral blood, sampled before any cancer treatment. V gene TRBV7-9 combines with J gene TRBJ1-1; D may be TRBD1 (5 bases). The CDR3 DNA follows: TGTGCCAGCAGCTCACCAGACAGACCCGTGAACACTGAAGCTTTCTTT. This gives the protein CASSSPDRPVNTEAFF.